The rows below give T cell receptor beta chains drawn from one sample of a study of shared clonotypes between healthy human individuals. Method: immunoSEQ multiplex PCR; TCRdb's copy keeps in-frame clones and lacks some. Counted here are around 530,000 clones, around 77% occurring once; the ten biggest clones make up around 12%. Material for sequencing was PBMCs. The receptor source for this set is a woman aged 35 to 49 in good health. Some clones in this sample may be carry-over from other donors' samples. The CDR3 runs from the conserved cysteine through the conserved F or W. D genes are given only for firm matches. The size entry is marked missing in some rows and otherwise reads once, few, many or a size class.

TRBD1 | TRBJ2-2 | NA | TRBV15 | CATSRVETGESGELFF | TGTGCCACCAGCAGAGTCGAGACAGGGGAATCCGGGGAGCTGTTTTTT
NA | TRBJ2-5 | NA | TRBV5-4 | CASSLLGPETQYF | TGTGCCAGCAGCCTACTAGGACCGGAGACCCAGTACTTC
TRBD2 | TRBJ2-2 | NA | TRBV5-4 | CASSTGLASGELFF | TGTGCCAGCAGCACCGGACTAGCAAGCGGGGAGCTGTTTTTT
NA | TRBJ1-2 | NA | TRBV6-1 | CASRMGGYTF | TGTGCCAGCAGGATGGGTGGCTACACCTTC
NA | TRBJ2-7 | NA | TRBV14 | CASRPKGPVREQYF | TGTGCCAGCAGGCCAAAGGGTCCGGTACGAGAGCAGTACTTC
TRBD2 | TRBJ2-7 | NA | TRBV11-2 | CASSLVGSGNYEQYF | TGTGCCAGCAGCTTAGTGGGTAGCGGGAACTACGAGCAGTACTTC
TRBD1 | TRBJ2-5 | NA | TRBV18 | CASSPLPGTGGQETQYF | TGTGCCAGCTCACCACTACCGGGGACAGGGGGGCAAGAGACCCAGTACTTC
TRBD1 | TRBJ2-2 | NA | TRBV5-1 | CASSLAQGPTGELFF | TGCGCCAGCAGCTTGGCACAGGGGCCCACCGGGGAGCTGTTTTTT
NA | TRBJ2-7 | NA | TRBV23-1 | CASSQCREDTSTTYEQYF | TGCGCCAGCAGTCAATGCAGAGAAGACACTTCAACTACCTACGAGCAGTACTTC
TRBD1 | TRBJ2-2 | once | TRBV10-1 | CASRGQGSGELFF | TGCGCCAGCAGGGGACAGGGTTCCGGGGAGCTGTTTTTT
NA | TRBJ1-2 | once | TRBV13 | CASSLKGPHGYTF | TGTGCCAGCAGCCTCAAGGGACCGCATGGCTACACCTTC
NA | TRBJ2-1 | NA | TRBV7-3 | CASSLSSPYNEQFF | TGTGCCAGCAGCCTTAGCTCCCCATACAATGAGCAGTTCTTC
NA | TRBJ2-5 | NA | TRBV18 | CASSPIGGVETQYF | TGTGCCAGCTCACCAATAGGGGGTGTGGAGACCCAGTACTTC
NA | TRBJ2-7 | NA | TRBV11-2 | CASSFTGSSYEQYF | TGTGCCAGCAGCTTTACAGGGAGCTCCTACGAGCAGTACTTC
NA | TRBJ2-3 | NA | TRBV14 | CASSPMTSIGTSSWWPTQYF | TGTGCCAGCAGCCCAATGACTTCTATCGGGACCTCCTCCTGGTGGCCAACGCAGTATTTT
TRBD1 | TRBJ2-5 | NA | TRBV19 | CASSMGQAKHF | TGTGCCAGTAGTATGGGACAGGCTAAGCACTTC
NA | TRBJ1-1 | NA | TRBV7-3 | CASSLSPAGLNTEAFF | TGTGCCAGCAGCTTATCGCCCGCTGGGCTGAACACTGAAGCTTTCTTT
NA | TRBJ2-1 | NA | TRBV10-2 | CASQASTYNEQFF | TGCGCCAGCCAGGCATCCACCTACAATGAGCAGTTCTTC
NA | TRBJ1-3 | NA | TRBV4-2 | CASSQEFGQGYSGNTIYF | TGTGCCAGCAGCCAAGAGTTCGGCCAAGGATACTCCGGAAACACCATATATTTT
TRBD2 | TRBJ2-5 | NA | TRBV5-8 | CASSFTGGMETQYF | TGTGCCAGCAGCTTCACGGGAGGGATGGAGACCCAGTACTTC
TRBD1 | TRBJ2-7 | NA | TRBV19 | CASRRDRGSYEQYF | TGTGCCAGCAGGCGGGACAGGGGGTCCTACGAGCAGTACTTC
NA | TRBJ2-7 | NA | TRBV5-6 | CASGTRVGGQSYEQYF | TGTGCCAGCGGAACCCGGGTGGGGGGCCAATCCTACGAGCAGTACTTC
TRBD1 | TRBJ2-5 | NA | TRBV30 | CAWSEAGGWETQYF | TGTGCCTGGAGTGAGGCAGGGGGATGGGAGACCCAGTACTTC
NA | TRBJ1-6 | NA | TRBV28 | CASSLLRVFGSPLHF | TGTGCCAGCAGTTTATTGAGGGTCTTTGGTTCACCCCTCCACTTT
NA | TRBJ2-3 | NA | TRBV11-2 | CASSLGSRGTTTDTQYF | TGTGCCAGCAGCTTAGGTAGCAGGGGTACAACGACAGATACGCAGTATTTT
NA | TRBJ2-3 | NA | TRBV5-4 | CASSLGWADTQYF | TGTGCCAGCAGCTTGGGTTGGGCAGATACGCAGTATTTT
TRBD1 | TRBJ2-7 | once | TRBV6-1 | CASSEGGTGFYEQYF | TGTGCCAGCAGTGAAGGAGGGACAGGTTTCTACGAGCAGTACTTC
TRBD1 | TRBJ2-7 | many | TRBV4-3 | CASSQDPRDRVEQYF | TGCGCCAGCAGCCAAGATCCCCGGGACAGGGTCGAGCAGTACTTC
NA | TRBJ2-7 | NA | TRBV18 | CASSPRTGGSYEQYF | TGTGCCAGCTCACCACGGACGGGCGGGTCCTACGAGCAGTACTTC
TRBD2 | TRBJ2-2 | NA | TRBV28 | CASSLSRGRVNTGELFF | TGTGCCAGCAGTTTATCGCGCGGGAGGGTTAACACCGGGGAGCTGTTTTTT
NA | TRBJ2-1 | NA | TRBV29-1 | CSVAEGNEQFF | TGCAGCGTTGCAGAGGGCAATGAGCAGTTCTTC
NA | TRBJ2-1 | NA | TRBV29-1 | CSVERGGRGGGEQFF | TGCAGCGTTGAAAGGGGGGGACGGGGAGGTGGTGAGCAGTTCTTC
NA | TRBJ2-1 | NA | TRBV15 | CATSREKGSYNEQFF | TGTGCCACCAGCAGAGAAAAGGGATCCTACAATGAGCAGTTCTTC
TRBD1 | TRBJ2-2 | NA | TRBV6-6 | CASSYGQGVAGELFF | TGTGCCAGCAGTTACGGCCAGGGGGTAGCCGGGGAGCTGTTTTTT
NA | TRBJ1-1 | once | TRBV19 | CASSSPQLDEAFF | TGTGCCAGTAGTAGCCCCCAGTTAGACGAAGCTTTCTTT
NA | TRBJ1-1 | NA | TRBV7-3 | CASSFEGRNTEAFF | TGTGCCAGCAGCTTTGAGGGACGGAACACTGAAGCTTTCTTT
NA | TRBJ2-2 | NA | TRBV9 | CASSARDPGELFF | TGTGCCAGCAGCGCCCGGGACCCCGGGGAGCTGTTTTTT
NA | TRBJ1-2 | NA | TRBV6-1 | CASSEAPGNYGYTF | TGTGCCAGCAGTGAAGCGCCGGGGAACTATGGCTACACCTTC
NA | TRBJ1-1 | once | TRBV28 | CASSSGPPSTEAFF | TGTGCCAGCAGTTCGGGTCCCCCCAGCACTGAAGCTTTCTTT
NA | TRBJ1-1 | few | TRBV10-3 | CAISDGSGNTEAFF | TGTGCCATCAGTGACGGTTCAGGGAACACTGAAGCTTTCTTT
NA | TRBJ1-2 | NA | TRBV7-9 | CASSPTAYGYTF | TGTGCCAGCAGCCCGACTGCGTATGGCTACACCTTC
TRBD2 | TRBJ2-3 | NA | TRBV29-1 | CSVDIAGGSTDTQYF | TGCAGCGTAGATATAGCGGGGGGTAGCACAGATACGCAGTATTTT
TRBD1 | TRBJ2-2 | NA | TRBV7-9 | CASRRNRGDTGELFF | TGTGCCAGCAGGCGTAACAGGGGGGACACCGGGGAGCTGTTTTTT
TRBD2 | TRBJ2-7 | few | TRBV9 | CASSADLAGAGYEQYF | TGTGCCAGCAGCGCCGACTTAGCGGGAGCGGGTTACGAGCAGTACTTC
TRBD2 | TRBJ2-1 | few | TRBV2 | CASSRGLAGGREQFF | TGTGCCAGCAGTCGAGGACTAGCGGGGGGGCGAGAGCAGTTCTTC
TRBD1 | TRBJ2-5 | NA | TRBV6-1 | CASSGGQGGTQYF | TGTGCCAGCAGTGGGGGACAGGGGGGGACCCAGTACTTC
TRBD2 | TRBJ2-7 | NA | TRBV28 | CASGLRGAGGPYEQYF | TGTGCCAGCGGTCTCCGCGGAGCGGGAGGGCCCTACGAGCAGTACTTC
TRBD2 | TRBJ2-3 | NA | TRBV13 | CASSSAGLAGSVDTQYF | TGTGCCAGCAGCTCGGCGGGACTAGCGGGTTCGGTAGATACGCAGTATTTT
NA | TRBJ2-1 | NA | TRBV6-1 | CASSEVGSGYNEQFF | TGTGCCAGCAGTGAAGTTGGTAGCGGCTACAATGAGCAGTTCTTC
TRBD2 | TRBJ2-1 | many | TRBV29-1 | CSVRRTSGMGEQFF | TGCAGCGTTCGCCGAACTAGCGGGATGGGTGAGCAGTTCTTC
NA | TRBJ2-5 | NA | TRBV27 | CASTPPGETQYF | TGTGCCAGCACCCCTCCCGGGGAGACCCAGTACTTC
TRBD1 | TRBJ2-7 | NA | TRBV9 | CASSVGTGGVYEQYF | TGTGCCAGCAGCGTAGGAACAGGGGGCGTCTACGAGCAGTACTTC
NA | TRBJ1-2 | NA | TRBV6-6 | CASSYSPPARNYGYTF | TGTGCCAGCAGTTACTCACCGCCGGCAAGGAACTATGGCTACACCTTC
NA | TRBJ1-1 | NA | TRBV11-2 | CASSLAAQWNTEAFF | TGTGCCAGCAGCTTAGCAGCACAATGGAACACTGAAGCTTTCTTT
NA | TRBJ2-7 | NA | TRBV6-5 | CASRKGDEQYF | TGTGCCAGCAGGAAGGGCGACGAGCAGTACTTC
NA | TRBJ1-1 | once | TRBV7-6 | CASSLAVGNTEAFF | TGTGCCAGCAGCTTAGCGGTGGGGAACACTGAAGCTTTCTTT
NA | TRBJ2-3 | NA | TRBV6-1 | CASSDRTYTDTQYF | TGTGCCAGCAGTGACAGGACCTATACAGATACGCAGTATTTT
NA | TRBJ1-2 | many | TRBV2 | CAMLGGFSGQSLYGYTF | TGTGCCATGCTCGGGGGATTTTCCGGACAGAGCCTCTATGGCTACACCTTC
TRBD2 | TRBJ2-5 | NA | TRBV5-1 | CASKAGEEETQYF | TGCGCCAGCAAAGCGGGAGAGGAAGAGACCCAGTACTTC